The entry below describes one T cell receptor beta chain. The antigen is unknown. Described treatment: over 15 received Ad26.COV2.S at low or high dose, single or two shots; roughly five received placebo; per-sample allocation not given. Samples were taken on day 63 after the first vaccine or placebo injection. The CDR3 is 13 residues long. Germline V gives CDR1 MNHEY, CDR2 SVGEGT. V lost 2 bases and J lost 5, with 9 bases in between. Clones were read by immunoSEQ multiplex PCR, and TCRdb kept only the in-frame ones, dropping some. The sample has roughly 700,000 clones, 70% to 90% seen once. The record originates from a study of Ad26.COV2.S vaccination and SARS-CoV-2 variants. Whole-study findings and limits: While placebo recipients had lower spike-specific TCR breadth, vaccine recipients had more. Using TCR breadth and depth analyses may have led to underestimated total T cell responses.

The V gene is TRBV6-2 or TRBV6-3, the J gene TRBJ2-5, with D hard to call. The sequence was collected from a person between 18 and 65 years old who received the Ad26.COV2.S COVID-19 vaccine or a placebo. The source was peripheral blood, collected in a trial of Ad26.COV2.S vaccine versus placebo. CDR3 amino acids: CASSYDEVETQYF. Written as DNA, the CDR3 is TGTGCCAGCAGTTACGACGAGGTGGAGACCCAGTACTTC.